This passage covers 22 T cell receptor beta chains from one sample sequenced in a study of vaccination effects on CD4 cells after COVID-19. Repertoires were generated with immunoSEQ multiplex PCR, while TCRdb's copy carries only in-frame clones and drops some. This table has 14,000 or so clones, roughly 80% appearing once. For these TCRs, the target antigens are not known. Expansion with viral peptide pools was applied to antigen-specific CD4+ T cells by the ViraFEST assay prior to sequencing. Having been cultured for 10 days, the cells underwent CD4+ T cell isolation. Between March and December 2020, the person had a SARS-CoV-2 infection that PCR confirmed. Either the BNT162b2 or mRNA-1273 vaccine was given to participants in two doses. This specimen consisted of CD4+ T cells from PBMCs cultured with HCoV-NL63 spike peptides, obtained after COVID-19 vaccination. These receptors originate from a human donor who had a prior SARS-CoV-2 infection.

The chain has TRBV7-9 and TRBJ2-2; 11 positions match TRBD1. Trimming cost V 5 bases and J 6 bases; bases outside gene matches: 11. The CDR3 is 17 residues long. Germline V CDR1 and CDR2: SEHNR, FQNEAQ (reference sequence). The CDR3 bases are TGTGCCAGCAGCCCTGGACAGGGGGCGATAAATCCCGGGGAGCTGTTTTTT. Encoded protein: CASSPGQGAINPGELFF.

The J gene is TRBJ2-7, the V gene TRBV5-4; TRBD1 is a possible D gene (6 bases). The CDR3 contains 13 residues. V was shortened by 0 bases and J by 3 bases, with 7 bases between the two germline ends. Germline CDR1 reads SGHNT; CDR2 reads YYREEE (reference sequence). CDR3 nucleotides: TGTGCCAGCAGCTTGGGGACAGACTACGAGCAGTACTTC. The encoded protein is CASSLGTDYEQYF.

The V call is TRBV4-1, the J call TRBJ1-4, with unresolved D. The CDR3 is made up of 15 amino acids. Deletions cut 2 bases from V and 8 bases from J, with 15 bases between. Per germline, CDR1 MGHRA and CDR2 YSYEKL. CDR3 in amino acids: CASSQPLVREEKLFF. Here the CDR3 DNA reads TGCGCCAGCAGCCAACCCTTGGTACGGGAAGAAAAACTGTTTTTT.

This clone was detected once. This rearrangement joins TRBV14 to TRBJ2-1; D could derive from TRBD1 or TRBD2 (6 bases each). CDR3 size: 17 residues. Trimming removed 0 bases at V and 4 bases at J, with 16 bases between. Germline V gene sequence: CDR1 SGHDN, CDR2 FVKESK. Here the CDR3 DNA reads TGTGCCAGCAGCCAAGATTGGTCGGGGGCGGTTTACAATGAGCAGTTCTTC. It codes for CASSQDWSGAVYNEQFF.

CDR3 loop: CASRTGDYGYTF. CDR3 DNA: TGTGCCAGCAGGACGGGGGACTATGGCTACACCTTC. The rearrangement links TRBV7-8 to TRBJ1-2, with D maybe TRBD1 (5 bases). Per germline, CDR1 SGHVS and CDR2 FQNEAQ. The length of the CDR3 is 12 residues. V lost 6 bases and J 3 bases, leaving 8 bases between the germline ends.

The chain carries TRBV10-2 and TRBJ1-6; perhaps TRBD1 as D (5 bases). The V end was cut by 3 bases, the J end by 8 bases, with 8 bases between. The CDR3 contains 13 residues. The germline gives CDR1 WSHSY, CDR2 SAAADI. This chain's CDR3 is CASSDRVDSPLHF. CDR3 DNA: TGCGCCAGCAGTGACAGGGTGGATTCACCCCTCCACTTT.

The rearrangement joins TRBV11-3 to TRBJ2-3; 15 nucleotides align to TRBD2. Looked up from germline, CDR1 is SGHNT and CDR2 is YENEEA. V dropped 4 bases and J dropped 3; count of bases not matched to a gene: 5. CDR3 length: 17 residues. CDR3 coding DNA: TGTGCCAGCAGCTCGCCCGGGACTAGCGGGAGGACAGATACGCAGTATTTT. This sequence encodes CASSSPGTSGRTDTQYF.

V is TRBV9 and J is TRBJ1-2; 11 bases agree with TRBD1. From germline, CDR1 is SGDLS and CDR2 YYNGEE. With V trimmed by 3 bases and J by 7 bases, 8 bases remained unmatched. The CDR3 extends over 15 amino acids. The CDR3, as DNA: TGTGCCAGCAGCGATGGGACAGGGGGAGAAGCTGGCTACACCTTC. Translation: CASSDGTGGEAGYTF.

This clone was detected once. The junction departs from the called germline gene at one end, perhaps through a read error. The chain employs TRBV3-1 (or the pseudogene TRBV3-2) and TRBJ2-5; 9 bases match TRBD1. This CDR3 has 14 residues. Germline V gene data show CDR1 as LGHDT and CDR2 as YNNKEL (reference sequence). Here the CDR3 DNA reads TGTGCCAGCACCCAACAGGGGGCGCCGGAGACCCAGTACTTC. This encodes CASTQQGAPETQYF.

The chain employs TRBV14 and TRBJ2-7; D is undetermined. Per germline, CDR1 SGHDN and CDR2 FVKESK. Trimming removed 7 bases at V and 4 bases at J, with 5 bases between. The CDR3 totals 10 residues. DNA for the CDR3: TGTGCCAGCACCTCATACGAGCAGTACTTC. This gives the protein CASTSYEQYF.

The chain combines TRBV15 with TRBJ2-1; 8 bases match TRBD2. The CDR3 is 16 amino acids. CDR1 and CDR2 (germline): LNHNV, YYDKDF (reference sequence). V dropped 0 bases and J dropped 0; count of bases not matched to a gene: 1. The CDR3 region has the DNA TGTGCCACCAGCAGAGAAACTAGCGGCTCCTACAATGAGCAGTTCTTC. Protein sequence: CATSRETSGSYNEQFF.

This clone showed up just once. The CDR3 DNA is TGTGCCAGCAGCCAAGAACTAGCTGCAGATACGCAGTATTTT. Translation: CASSQELAADTQYF. The chain recombines TRBV3-1 (or the pseudogene TRBV3-2) with TRBJ2-3; a possible D gene is TRBD2 (6 bases). Germline V gene lookup returns CDR1 LGHDT and CDR2 YNNKEL (reference sequence). The V gene lost 0 bases and the J gene lost 4 bases, with 8 bases spanning the gap. The CDR3 consists of 14 residues.

This chain connects TRBV18 to TRBJ2-2, with D uncertain. Trimming stripped 1 base from V and 5 bases from J, with 2 bases between. Germline lookup yields CDR1 KGHSH and CDR2 LQKENI. The CDR3 consists of 12 residues. In nucleotides, the CDR3 is TGTGCCAGCTCACCACGAACCGGGGAGCTGTTTTTT. Its translation: CASSPRTGELFF.

V usage is TRBV19 and J usage is TRBJ2-7, with 9 bases that match TRBD1. Germline V CDR1 and CDR2: LNHDA, SQIVND (reference sequence). The CDR3 has 14 residues. V dropped 10 bases and J dropped 1; count of bases not matched to a gene: 8. The CDR3 here is CATRTGASSYEQYF. The CDR3 nucleotides read TGTGCCACAAGGACAGGGGCCTCATCCTACGAGCAGTACTTC.

The chain has TRBV5-1 and TRBJ2-7; 9 nucleotides agree with TRBD2. The V and J ends lost 4 bases and 0 bases, in that order; junction bases with no gene match: 5. CDR1 is SGHRS and CDR2 is YFSETQ in the germline V gene. This CDR3 spans 15 amino acids. CDR3 amino acids: CASSRGGGDSYEQYF. The DNA of the CDR3 is TGCGCCAGCAGCCGAGGCGGGGGGGACTCCTACGAGCAGTACTTC.

This clone is labeled as large. This sequence joins TRBV2 and TRBJ1-6; D gene uncertain. V lost 7 bases to trimming and J lost 0 bases, with 7 bases between them. The CDR3 contains 14 residues. Germline V gives CDR1 SNHLY, CDR2 FYNNEI. The chain's CDR3 is CASKTSSYNSPLHF. CDR3 DNA: TGTGCCAGCAAAACGAGCTCCTATAATTCACCCCTCCACTTT. The full variable domain, in which reference TRBV2 and TRBJ1-6 provide the parts outside the CDR3, is EPEVTQTPSHQVTQMGQEVILRCVPISNHLYFYWYRQILGQKVEFLVSFYNNEISEKSEIFDDQFSVERPDGSNFTLKIRSTKLEDSAMYFCASKTSSYNSPLHFGNGTRLTVT.

The CDR3 is CASSWTGLGAEAFF. CDR3 in DNA: TGTGCCAGCAGCTGGACGGGACTGGGGGCTGAAGCTTTCTTT. This chain uses TRBV25-1 with TRBJ1-1, with D possibly matching TRBD1 (5 bases). Deletions cut 6 bases from V and 6 bases from J, with 17 bases between. This CDR3 has 14 residues. The V gene's germline CDR1 is MGHDK and CDR2 SYGVNS.

The gene calls are TRBV6-5 and TRBJ1-1, with D possibly TRBD1 on 5 matching bases. V gave up 11 bases and J gave up 5 bases, with 18 bases separating them. CDR1 is MNHEY, CDR2 SVGAGI, per germline. This CDR3 contains 13 residues. The CDR3, as DNA: TGTGCCGGGGGGACCGCCGGGGGAACTGAAGCTTTCTTT. Its protein is CAGGTAGGTEAFF.

This chain links TRBV27 with TRBJ2-4, with TRBD2 as a possible D gene (5 bases). V was pared by 5 bases and J by 0 bases, with 14 bases between. Germline-derived CDR1 and CDR2 are MNHEY and SMNVEV (reference sequence). The CDR3 has 16 residues. The CDR3 spells CASSPPQAGAKNIQYF. As DNA, the CDR3 is TGTGCCAGCAGTCCTCCCCAGGCGGGAGCCAAAAACATTCAGTACTTC.

The chain links TRBV7-6 to TRBJ2-7; D ambiguous. The CDR3 spans 13 residues. Germline V CDR1 and CDR2: SGHVS, FNYEAQ. V was clipped by 5 bases and J by 4 bases, with 12 bases between them. This CDR3 is CASSLRTPYEQYF. The CDR3 nucleotides read TGTGCCAGCAGCCTAAGGACCCCTTACGAGCAGTACTTC.

The rearrangement joins TRBV15 to TRBJ2-1; 10 bases fit TRBD2. V trimming: 0 bases; J trimming: 3 bases; junction bases outside the gene matches: 8. This CDR3 has 18 amino acids. CDR1 is LNHNV, CDR2 YYDKDF, per germline (reference sequence). CDR3 loop: CATSRDSPTSGIYNEQFF. In DNA, the CDR3 is TGTGCCACCAGCAGAGATTCCCCAACTAGCGGGATCTACAATGAGCAGTTCTTC.

The chain links TRBV12-3 or TRBV12-4 to TRBJ2-7, with a possible D match to TRBD2 (6 bases). Trimming left V 2 bases short and J 7 bases short, with 12 bases between. The CDR3 totals 13 residues. The CDR3 bases are TGTGCCAGCAGTTTAAGGCGGGGCGGGGAGCAGTACTTC. This encodes CASSLRRGGEQYF.